A selection of T cell receptor beta chains follows, all from one sample in a study of cytomegalovirus exposure and HLA in healthy donors. Assay: immunoSEQ multiplex PCR; the TCRdb copy retains only in-frame clones and omits some. The sample records over 150,000 clones, roughly 80% being singletons. Material for sequencing was PBMCs. These receptors were taken from a woman in her fifties or sixties in good health and CMV-seronegative. Both conserved end residues are part of each CDR3. D genes are given only for firm matches. The listing skips clone size in some rows; elsewhere it reads once, few, many or a size class.

J gene,D gene,clone size,V gene,CDR3 protein,CDR3 DNA
TRBJ2-7,TRBD2,-,TRBV27,CASSLLGGSYEQYF,TGTGCCAGCAGTTTACTGGGGGGGTCCTACGAGCAGTACTTC
TRBJ1-2,TRBD1,-,TRBV6-5,CASTGRTGAVGYTF,TGTGCCAGCACAGGCCGGACAGGGGCGGTAGGCTACACCTTC
TRBJ1-1,TRBD1,-,TRBV7-9,CASSLLGQGEKEAFF,TGTGCCAGCAGCCTCCTCGGGCAGGGGGAGAAGGAAGCTTTCTTT
TRBJ2-7,-,few,TRBV6-1,CASRAGEDSSYEQYF,TGTGCCAGCAGGGCAGGGGAAGACTCCTCCTACGAGCAGTACTTC
TRBJ2-1,TRBD1,-,TRBV6-6,CASSQDRGLYNEQFF,TGTGCCAGCAGTCAGGACAGGGGGCTGTACAATGAGCAGTTCTTC
TRBJ1-6,-,-,TRBV7-8,CASSVQGGHNSPLHF,TGTGCCAGCAGCGTACAGGGTGGCCATAATTCACCCCTCCACTTT
TRBJ1-6,-,few,TRBV14,CASSQTDRRDNSPLHF,TGTGCCAGCAGCCAGACGGACAGACGAGATAATTCACCCCTCCACTTT
TRBJ2-3,-,-,TRBV7-2,CASSLSGRKTDTQYF,TGTGCCAGCAGCCTCAGCGGAAGGAAGACAGATACGCAGTATTTT
TRBJ1-1,-,-,TRBV18,CASSRLSDVGGLGNTEAFF,TGTGCCAGCTCACGACTCTCCGATGTTGGGGGCTTAGGTAACACTGAAGCTTTCTTT
TRBJ2-1,TRBD1,-,TRBV11-2,CASSRGQGKSGEQFF,TGTGCCAGCAGCCGGGGACAGGGAAAAAGCGGCGAGCAGTTCTTC
TRBJ2-7,-,once,TRBV25-1,CASSERYRTREQYF,TGTGCCAGCAGTGAAAGGTACAGGACACGCGAGCAGTACTTC
TRBJ2-7,TRBD2,-,TRBV10-3,CAISSAGTSGIYEQYF,TGTGCCATCAGCAGCGCCGGGACTAGCGGGATATACGAGCAGTACTTC
TRBJ1-2,TRBD1,-,TRBV6-1,CASSSGTGADGYTF,TGTGCCAGCAGTTCCGGGACAGGGGCCGACGGCTACACCTTC
TRBJ1-2,-,-,TRBV4-3,CASSQDTTDWDYGYAF,TGCGCCAGCAGCCAAGATACAACGGACTGGGACTATGGCTACGCCTTC
TRBJ2-7,-,-,TRBV5-6,CASSLARSSYEQYF,TGTGCCAGCAGCTTGGCCCGTAGCTCCTACGAGCAGTACTTC
TRBJ1-2,TRBD1,-,TRBV7-2,CASSPDRGNYGYTF,TGTGCCAGCAGCCCCGACAGGGGGAACTATGGCTACACCTTC
TRBJ1-6,-,few,TRBV7-2,CASSLMSSPLHF,TGTGCCAGCAGCTTAATGAGTTCACCCCTCCACTTT
TRBJ1-2,TRBD1,few,TRBV7-2,CASSLSQDRGDGYTF,TGTGCCAGCAGCTTAAGTCAGGACAGGGGCGACGGCTACACCTTC
TRBJ2-3,TRBD2,-,TRBV5-1,CASSFSGAGDTQYF,TGCGCCAGCAGCTTTAGCGGGGCCGGGGATACGCAGTATTTT
TRBJ2-7,TRBD1,-,TRBV2,CASSTGAPYEQYF,TGTGCCAGCTCAACAGGGGCACCCTACGAGCAGTACTTC
TRBJ1-1,-,-,TRBV9,CASSVDGGGRTEAFF,TGTGCCAGCAGCGTAGATGGGGGCGGTAGGACTGAAGCTTTCTTT
TRBJ2-1,TRBD2,-,TRBV6-1,CASLSLAGVSFF,TGTGCCAGCCTCTCCTTAGCGGGAGTAAGTTTCTTC
TRBJ2-5,-,-,TRBV9,CASSAHGRGHLETQYF,TGTGCCAGCAGCGCCCACGGCAGGGGTCATCTGGAGACCCAGTACTTC
TRBJ2-7,-,-,TRBV7-2,CASSLRGGEQYF,TGTGCCAGCAGCTTGCGGGGCGGCGAGCAGTACTTC
TRBJ2-7,TRBD2,few,TRBV7-2,CASSLPGLANEQYF,TGTGCCAGCAGCTTACCGGGACTAGCGAACGAGCAGTACTTC
TRBJ1-2,-,few,TRBV7-9,CASRGGGGYTF,TGTGCCAGCAGAGGGGGGGGCGGCTACACCTTC
TRBJ2-3,-,-,TRBV4-3,CASSQDPSTDTQYF,TGCGCCAGCAGCCAAGATCCTAGCACAGATACGCAGTATTTT
TRBJ1-5,-,once,TRBV7-9,CASSLQGDQPQHF,TGTGCCAGCAGCCTACAGGGAGATCAGCCCCAGCATTTT
TRBJ1-6,-,-,TRBV28,CASSRTGLPTYNSPLHF,TGTGCCAGCAGCCGAACAGGGTTGCCAACGTACAATTCACCCCTCCACTTT
TRBJ2-2,TRBD1,-,TRBV25-1,CASNPGTGFVGELFF,TGTGCCAGCAACCCCGGGACAGGGTTCGTCGGGGAGCTGTTTTTT
TRBJ2-2,-,-,TRBV18,CASSPRQGITGELFF,TGTGCCAGCTCACCAAGGCAGGGGATAACCGGGGAGCTGTTTTTT
TRBJ1-1,-,-,TRBV10-3,CAISRGGYTEAFF,TGTGCCATCAGCCGGGGGGGATACACTGAAGCTTTCTTT
TRBJ2-5,TRBD1,-,TRBV29-1,CSVVTGGGKETQYF,TGCAGCGTCGTAACAGGGGGCGGAAAAGAGACCCAGTACTTC
TRBJ2-1,TRBD1,-,TRBV7-9,CASRRRGDRASNEQFF,TGTGCCAGCAGGAGACGTGGGGACAGGGCTTCGAATGAGCAGTTCTTC
TRBJ1-1,-,few,TRBV5-1,CASSEGTFGSTEAFF,TGCGCCAGCAGCGAAGGGACATTCGGATCCACTGAAGCTTTCTTT
TRBJ2-5,TRBD2,few,TRBV4-3,CASSRVGEGTQYF,TGCGCCAGCAGCCGAGTGGGGGAGGGGACCCAGTACTTC
TRBJ2-2,-,few,TRBV6-1,CASSPRSLGELFF,TGTGCCAGCAGTCCCCGGAGTCTTGGGGAGCTGTTTTTT
TRBJ1-2,TRBD1,-,TRBV19,CASIPTGDRWGGYTF,TGTGCCAGTATCCCCACCGGGGACAGGTGGGGTGGCTACACCTTC
TRBJ2-1,TRBD1,-,TRBV29-1,CSVAPTGLYNEQFF,TGCAGCGTTGCCCCGACAGGGCTCTACAATGAGCAGTTCTTC
TRBJ1-3,TRBD1,-,TRBV10-1,CASSAGQGPLSGNTIYF,TGCGCCAGCAGTGCGGGACAGGGGCCGCTCTCTGGAAACACCATATATTTT
TRBJ1-3,-,-,TRBV9,CASTPEGFSGNTIYF,TGTGCCAGCACGCCGGAGGGATTCTCTGGAAACACCATATATTTT
TRBJ2-2,TRBD1,-,TRBV4-3,CASSRNRGSGGELFF,TGCGCCAGCAGCCGGAACAGGGGCTCGGGCGGGGAGCTGTTTTTT
TRBJ2-1,TRBD2,-,TRBV2,CASSYTTLAEGDNEQFF,TGTGCCAGCAGTTATACTACACTAGCGGAGGGTGACAATGAGCAGTTCTTC
TRBJ2-7,TRBD1,-,TRBV5-5,CASSGSDRGLYEQYF,TGTGCCAGCAGCGGATCGGACAGGGGGCTCTACGAGCAGTACTTC
TRBJ1-5,TRBD1,-,TRBV5-1,CASSSEGADDQPQHF,TGCGCCAGCAGCTCGGAGGGGGCAGATGATCAGCCCCAGCATTTT
TRBJ1-6,-,-,TRBV4-1,CASSQGGGNSPLHF,TGCGCCAGCAGCCAAGGGGGAGGGAATTCACCCCTCCACTTT
TRBJ1-6,-,-,TRBV27,CASSLSRASDNSPLHF,TGTGCCAGCAGTTTATCCAGGGCTTCAGATAATTCACCCCTCCACTTT
TRBJ2-2,TRBD2,-,TRBV4-2,CASSQFSGRTTGELFF,TGTGCCAGCAGCCAATTTAGCGGGAGGACTACCGGGGAGCTGTTTTTT
TRBJ1-1,TRBD1,-,TRBV5-4,CASSSATRQGVDTEAFF,TGTGCCAGCAGCTCCGCGACTCGACAGGGTGTTGACACTGAAGCTTTCTTT
TRBJ1-5,-,-,TRBV28,CASSFPGMVDQPQHF,TGTGCCAGCAGTTTCCCGGGAATGGTGGATCAGCCCCAGCATTTT
TRBJ2-7,TRBD1,-,TRBV27,CASGYRDRGREQYF,TGTGCCAGCGGCTACCGGGACAGGGGGCGCGAGCAGTACTTC
TRBJ2-5,TRBD2,-,TRBV11-2,CASSLEIDMGLVYKETQYF,TGTGCCAGCAGCTTAGAGATAGACATGGGACTAGTCTACAAGGAGACCCAGTACTTC
TRBJ1-2,TRBD1,-,TRBV7-2,CASSLGQDFVLQGGYTF,TGTGCCAGCAGCTTGGGACAGGATTTTGTTTTACAGGGTGGCTACACCTTC
TRBJ1-2,TRBD1,-,TRBV29-1,CSARGQGETGYTF,TGCAGCGCCAGGGGACAGGGCGAGACTGGCTACACCTTC
TRBJ1-1,-,-,TRBV10-3,CAIRPGNTEAFF,TGTGCCATCAGGCCAGGGAACACTGAAGCTTTCTTT